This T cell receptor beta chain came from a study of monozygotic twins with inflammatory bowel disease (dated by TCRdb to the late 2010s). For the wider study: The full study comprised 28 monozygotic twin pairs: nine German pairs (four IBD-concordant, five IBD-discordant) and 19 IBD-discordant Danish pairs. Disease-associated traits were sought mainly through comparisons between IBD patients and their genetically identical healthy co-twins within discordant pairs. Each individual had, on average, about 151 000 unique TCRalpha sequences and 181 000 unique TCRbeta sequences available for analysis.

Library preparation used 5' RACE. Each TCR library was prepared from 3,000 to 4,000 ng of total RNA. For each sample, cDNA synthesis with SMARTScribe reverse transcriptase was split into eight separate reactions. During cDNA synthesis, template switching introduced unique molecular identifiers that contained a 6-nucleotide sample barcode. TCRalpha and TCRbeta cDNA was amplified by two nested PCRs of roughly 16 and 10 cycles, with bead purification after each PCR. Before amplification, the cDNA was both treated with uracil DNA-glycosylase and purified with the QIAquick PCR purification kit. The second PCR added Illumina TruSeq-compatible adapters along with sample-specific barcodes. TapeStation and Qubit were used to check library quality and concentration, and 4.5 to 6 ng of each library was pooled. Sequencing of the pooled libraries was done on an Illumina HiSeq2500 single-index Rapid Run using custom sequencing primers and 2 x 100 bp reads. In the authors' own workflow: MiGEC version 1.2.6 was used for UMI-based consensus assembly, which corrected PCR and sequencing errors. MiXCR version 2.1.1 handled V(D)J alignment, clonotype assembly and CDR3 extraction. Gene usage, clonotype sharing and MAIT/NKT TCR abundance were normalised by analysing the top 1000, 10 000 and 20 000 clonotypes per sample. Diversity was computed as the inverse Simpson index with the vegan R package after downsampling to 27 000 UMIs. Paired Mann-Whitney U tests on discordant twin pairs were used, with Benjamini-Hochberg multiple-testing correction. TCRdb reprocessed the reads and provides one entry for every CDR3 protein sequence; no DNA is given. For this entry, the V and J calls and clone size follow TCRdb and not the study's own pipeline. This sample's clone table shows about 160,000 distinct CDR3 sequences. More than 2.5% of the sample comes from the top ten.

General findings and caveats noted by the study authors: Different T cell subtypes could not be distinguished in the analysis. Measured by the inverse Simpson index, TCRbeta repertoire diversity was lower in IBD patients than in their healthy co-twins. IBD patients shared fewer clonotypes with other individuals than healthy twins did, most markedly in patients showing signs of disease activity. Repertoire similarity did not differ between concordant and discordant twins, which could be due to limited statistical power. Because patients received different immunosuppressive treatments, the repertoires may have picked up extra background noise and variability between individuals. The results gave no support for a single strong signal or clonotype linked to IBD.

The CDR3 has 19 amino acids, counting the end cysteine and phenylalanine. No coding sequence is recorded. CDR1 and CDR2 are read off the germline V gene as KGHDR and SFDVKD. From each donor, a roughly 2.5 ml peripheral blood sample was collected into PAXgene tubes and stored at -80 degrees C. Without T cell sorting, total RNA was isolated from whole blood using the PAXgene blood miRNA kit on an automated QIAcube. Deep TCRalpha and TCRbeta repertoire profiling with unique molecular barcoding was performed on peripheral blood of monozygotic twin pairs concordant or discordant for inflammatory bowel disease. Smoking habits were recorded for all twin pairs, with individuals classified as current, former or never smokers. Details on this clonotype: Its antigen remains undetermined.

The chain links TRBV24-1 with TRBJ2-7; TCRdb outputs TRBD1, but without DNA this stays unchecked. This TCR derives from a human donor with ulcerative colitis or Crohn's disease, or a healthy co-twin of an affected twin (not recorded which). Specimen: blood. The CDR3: CATSDLRQISPPGPYEQYF.